This is a list of T cell receptor beta chains from one sample in a study of blood T cell repertoires in COVID-19. Libraries were prepared by immunoSEQ multiplex PCR; TCRdb keeps only in-frame clonotypes and omits some of them. The sample includes under 150,000 clones, over 80% of them seen just once. Sequencing input: PBMCs or T cells enriched from blood (not recorded which). The receptor source for this set is a woman aged 40 to 50 who had recovered from COVID-19. CDR3s include the opening cysteine and the closing phenylalanine or tryptophan. A D gene is named only where the DNA matches it firmly. Size is omitted from some rows. Given values are once, few, many or a class for expanded clones.

D: .
size: .
J: TRBJ2-7
V: TRBV27
CDR3: CASSLGDSGYEQYF
DNA: TGTGCCAGCAGTTTGGGGGATAGCGGCTACGAGCAGTACTTC

D: .
size: .
J: TRBJ1-4
V: TRBV9
CDR3: CASSKETASNEKLFF
DNA: TGTGCCAGCAGCAAAGAGACAGCTAGTAATGAAAAACTGTTTTTT

D: .
size: .
J: TRBJ1-2
V: TRBV9
CDR3: CASSATGLYGYTF
DNA: TGTGCCAGCAGCGCGACAGGCCTCTATGGCTACACCTTC

D: .
size: .
J: TRBJ2-2
V: TRBV19
CDR3: CASGGRAGSFTGELFF
DNA: TGTGCCAGTGGGGGTCGAGCCGGGAGTTTCACCGGGGAGCTGTTTTTT

D: .
size: few
J: TRBJ2-1
V: TRBV6-6
CDR3: CASSAFLYNEQFF
DNA: TGTGCCAGCAGTGCCTTTCTATACAATGAGCAGTTCTTC

D: TRBD2
size: .
J: TRBJ2-3
V: TRBV11-2
CDR3: CASSPGTRDTQYF
DNA: TGTGCCAGCAGCCCCGGGACTAGGGATACGCAGTATTTT

D: .
size: once
J: TRBJ2-6
V: TRBV15
CDR3: CATSRDQGSGANVLTF
DNA: TGTGCCACCAGCAGAGATCAGGGGTCTGGGGCCAACGTCCTGACTTTC

D: TRBD2
size: few
J: TRBJ2-1
V: TRBV5-1
CDR3: CASSPGTSDEQFF
DNA: TGCGCCAGCAGCCCTGGGACTAGCGATGAGCAGTTCTTC

D: .
size: .
J: TRBJ1-4
V: TRBV2
CDR3: CASSGGVANEKLFF
DNA: TGTGCCAGCAGTGGCGGCGTAGCTAATGAAAAACTGTTTTTT

D: .
size: .
J: TRBJ2-2
V: TRBV18
CDR3: CASSPPGGTGELFF
DNA: TGTGCCAGCTCACCACCGGGGGGAACCGGGGAGCTGTTTTTT

D: .
size: .
J: TRBJ2-1
V: TRBV6-2/TRBV6-3
CDR3: CASSSQRQGSRYNEQFF
DNA: TGTGCCAGCAGCTCCCAACGCCAGGGGTCTAGGTACAATGAGCAGTTCTTC

D: TRBD2
size: .
J: TRBJ2-3
V: TRBV6-5
CDR3: CASNSGAGWADTQYF
DNA: TGTGCCAGCAACTCAGGAGCGGGGTGGGCAGATACGCAGTATTTT

D: .
size: .
J: TRBJ2-7
V: TRBV19
CDR3: CASSTNPGLLYEQYF
DNA: TGTGCCAGTAGTACCAACCCGGGTCTACTCTACGAGCAGTACTTC

D: TRBD2
size: .
J: TRBJ2-5
V: TRBV5-4
CDR3: CASSDKTSGETQYF
DNA: TGTGCCAGCAGCGACAAAACTAGCGGTGAGACCCAGTACTTC

D: .
size: .
J: TRBJ1-5
V: TRBV5-5
CDR3: CASSTQGSGVVGQPQHF
DNA: TGTGCCAGCAGCACCCAAGGATCGGGGGTAGTGGGACAGCCCCAGCATTTT

D: TRBD2
size: .
J: TRBJ2-3
V: TRBV30
CDR3: CAWVAGNTQYF
DNA: TGTGCCTGGGTAGCGGGGAATACGCAGTATTTT

D: .
size: .
J: TRBJ1-6
V: TRBV4-1
CDR3: CASSQDKQDDYNSPLHF
DNA: TGCGCCAGCAGCCAAGATAAGCAGGATGACTATAATTCACCCCTCCACTTT

D: TRBD2
size: .
J: TRBJ2-7
V: TRBV7-9
CDR3: CASTSSGSSYEQYF
DNA: TGTGCCAGCACCTCTAGCGGGAGTAGCTACGAGCAGTACTTC

D: TRBD1
size: .
J: TRBJ1-2
V: TRBV5-6
CDR3: CASSSGGHGYTF
DNA: TGTGCCAGCAGCTCAGGGGGTCATGGCTACACCTTC

D: .
size: .
J: TRBJ2-2
V: TRBV9
CDR3: CASSSPGGWGTENTGELFF
DNA: TGTGCCAGCAGCTCACCAGGAGGGTGGGGGACAGAGAACACCGGGGAGCTGTTTTTT

D: TRBD1
size: .
J: TRBJ1-1
V: TRBV18
CDR3: CASSLDRGLTEAFF
DNA: TGTGCCAGCTCACTAGACAGGGGGCTCACTGAAGCTTTCTTT

D: .
size: .
J: TRBJ2-5
V: TRBV27
CDR3: CASTKRGSETQYF
DNA: TGTGCCAGCACCAAGAGGGGGTCGGAGACCCAGTACTTC